This T cell receptor (beta chain) was sequenced during a study of T cell responses to AZD1222 COVID-19 vaccine. TCRdb's copy holds only in-frame clones and misses some; the assay was immunoSEQ multiplex PCR. Of more than 140,000 clones listed, about 91% are singletons. Study-wide results and limits: Donors were largely white British and mainly female; clonal diversity was possibly underestimated. Researchers report vaccine-associated CD4 TCRs spanning spike, with dominance at 160-218 and 743-854.

A word on this clone: Its antigen is unidentified.

J was trimmed by 7 bases and V by 4 bases; bases with no gene match: 12. The germline V gene has CDR1 SGHRS and CDR2 YFSETQ. This CDR3 spans 15 amino acids. The clonotype originates from an adult in good health. The input for sequencing was peripheral blood, taken on day 0 of AZD1222 vaccination. This sequence joins TRBV5-1 and TRBJ1-2; 8 bases are shared with TRBD1. In DNA, the CDR3 is TGCGCCAGCAGCCTGGGACAGGCCGGGGCGGGTGGCTACACCTTC. Its protein is CASSLGQAGAGGYTF. Full variable domain (remainder filled in from reference TRBV5-1 and TRBJ1-2): KAGVTQTPRYLIKTRGQQVTLSCSPISGHRSVSWYQQTPGQGLQFLFEYFSETQRNKGNFPGRFSGRQFSNSRSEMNVSTLELGDSALYLCASSLGQAGAGGYTFGSGTRLTVV.